The 32 T cell receptor beta chains reported below all come from one sample, sequenced in a study of early T cells in non-severe SARS-CoV-2 infection. TCRdb analysed the 5' RACE reads with MiXCR anew, one entry per CDR3 protein. This repertoire shows 40,000 to 60,000 distinct CDR3 sequences, 3.5% to 5% found once; its top ten account for around 5.5%. Sequences were obtained from whole blood. The source is an adult who was a healthcare worker with PCR-confirmed SARS-CoV-2 infection or an uninfected control (not recorded which).

This clonotype has at least ten counts. This chain joins TRBV7-9 and TRBJ2-3; unclear D gene. The CDR3 length is 14 residues. V lost 11 bases to trimming and J lost 4 bases, with 19 bases between them. In germline, CDR1 is SEHNR, CDR2 FQNEAQ (reference sequence). This chain's CDR3 is CAFTLGFKADTQYF. CDR3 sequence (DNA): TGTGCCTTTACCTTGGGCTTTAAAGCAGATACGCAGTATTTT.

V usage is TRBV18 and J usage is TRBJ2-7, with D uncertain. Trimming removed 3 bases from V and 2 bases from J, with 8 bases in between. The CDR3 loop spans 13 amino acids. CDR1 is KGHSH, CDR2 LQKENI, per germline. The CDR3: CASSPPLTYEQYF. The CDR3 DNA sequence: TGTGCCAGCTCACCCCCTCTTACCTACGAGCAGTACTTC.

This clonotype was counted a few times. The rearrangement joins TRBV7-2 to TRBJ2-7, with D tentatively TRBD2 (6 bases). The CDR3 length is 13 residues. V lost 3 bases and J lost 5, with 11 bases in between. Germline lookup yields CDR1 SGHTA and CDR2 FQGNSA. CDR3 amino acids: CASSFGRYDEQYF. CDR3 nucleotide sequence: TGTGCCAGCAGCTTTGGGAGGTACGACGAGCAGTACTTC.

This clonotype was detected only a few times. The chain carries TRBV11-2 and TRBJ1-2; 9 nucleotides line up with TRBD1. CDR1 and CDR2 from the germline V gene are SGHAT and FQNNGV. J gave up 4 bases and V 3 bases, and 3 bases lay outside the gene matches. The CDR3 is 14 amino acids. In DNA form, the CDR3 reads TGTGCCAGCAGCTTTTTGACAGGGGGCTATGGCTACACCTTC. Translation: CASSFLTGGYGYTF.

This clonotype was found many times. The rearrangement uses TRBV4-1 and TRBJ2-3; TRBD2 might be the D (5 bases). Per the germline V gene, CDR1 is MGHRA and CDR2 is YSYEKL. The CDR3 runs to 13 residues. Trimming shortened V by 7 bases and J by 6 bases, and 14 bases separated the two germline ends. CDR3 DNA sequence: TGCGCCAGCAAGGACTCCGGACGCGATACGCAGTATTTT. As protein: CASKDSGRDTQYF.

There are a few counts of this clonotype. The gene calls are TRBV2 and TRBJ1-4; no clear D gene. The V and J ends lost 4 bases and 8 bases respectively, with 8 bases between them. Per germline, CDR1 SNHLY and CDR2 FYNNEI. There are 12 residues in the CDR3. CDR3 nucleotides: TGTGCCAGCAGTGGGGGTGCCGAAAAACTGTTTTTT. Protein: CASSGGAEKLFF.

This clonotype was seen at least ten times. This chain joins TRBV29-1 and TRBJ2-5, with D perhaps matching TRBD2 (6 bases). This CDR3 is built from 14 residues. Trimming pared 2 bases from V and 1 base from J, leaving 11 bases between. CDR1 is SQVTM, CDR2 ANQGSEA, per germline. Here the CDR3 DNA reads TGCAGCGTTGAACCCCCTAGCGCCCAAGAGACCCAGTACTTC. Translated, it gives CSVEPPSAQETQYF.

This clonotype was counted at least ten times. The chain uses TRBV6-1 and TRBJ1-6; D is unclear. The V and J ends lost 2 bases and 5 bases respectively, with 7 bases between them. The CDR3 runs 14 residues. Germline V gene lookup returns CDR1 MNHNS and CDR2 SASEGT. This CDR3 is CASSESIHNSPLHF. The CDR3 bases are TGTGCCAGCAGTGAATCCATCCATAATTCACCCCTCCACTTT.

This clonotype was counted only a few times. The chain is built from TRBV28 and TRBJ1-5, with D unresolved. The CDR3 extends over 13 amino acids. Germline V gene lookup returns CDR1 MDHEN and CDR2 SYDVKM. Trimming cost V 3 bases and J 10 bases, with 13 bases left between them. The CDR3 sequence is CASSLTGVLPQHF. The CDR3 region has the DNA TGTGCCAGCAGTTTGACTGGAGTTTTACCCCAGCATTTT.

Many counts were recorded for this clonotype. The rearrangement links TRBV30 to TRBJ2-7; 13 bases agree with TRBD2. V trimming: 5 bases; J trimming: 2 bases; junction bases outside the gene matches: 9. The germline V gene encodes CDR1 GTSNPN and CDR2 SVGIG (reference sequence). The CDR3 has 16 amino acids. The CDR3 region is CAWALKGTSGAYEQYF. As DNA, the CDR3 is TGTGCCTGGGCCCTTAAAGGGACTAGCGGGGCCTACGAGCAGTACTTC.

This clonotype was seen repeatedly, ten times or more. The chain recombines TRBV7-3 with TRBJ2-1; 8 bases are a match to TRBD2. This CDR3 comprises 15 residues. Germline V gene lookup returns CDR1 SGHTA and CDR2 FQGTGA. V was clipped by 5 bases and J by 7 bases; unmatched bases: 10. The CDR3 reads CASSPSGGGLNEQFF. For the CDR3, the DNA is TGTGCCAGCAGCCCCTCGGGCGGGGGGTTGAATGAGCAGTTCTTC. The full variable domain, completed using reference TRBV7-3 and TRBJ2-1, is GAGVSQTPSNKVTEKGKYVELRCDPISGHTALYWYRQSLGQGPEFLIYFQGTGAADDSGLPNDRFFAVRPEGSVSTLKIQRTERGDSAVYLCASSPSGGGLNEQFFGPGTRLTVL.

This chain uses TRBV5-1 with TRBJ2-3; the D is unclear. Germline CDR1 and CDR2: SGHRS and YFSETQ. Trimming stripped 4 bases from V and 1 base from J, with 7 bases between. The CDR3 length is 13 residues. CDR3 sequence (DNA): TGCGCCAGCAGCCCGACCCGCACAGATACGCAGTATTTT. The encoded protein is CASSPTRTDTQYF.

This clonotype has ten or more counts. This CDR3 is CSARKNTGELFF. The DNA of the CDR3 is TGCAGTGCTAGAAAGAACACCGGGGAGCTGTTTTTT. The chain couples TRBV20-1 to TRBJ2-2; D is unclear. The CDR3 has 12 amino acids. Trimming removed 2 bases at V and 1 base at J, with 2 bases between. CDR1 DFQATT and CDR2 SNEGSKA come from the germline V gene (reference sequence).

The V gene is TRBV7-9, the J gene TRBJ2-7; 7 positions match TRBD2. The CDR3 extends over 14 amino acids. V lost 5 bases to trimming and J lost 5 bases; unmatched junction nucleotides: 9. From germline, CDR1 is SEHNR and CDR2 FQNEAQ (reference sequence). CDR3 sequence reads: CASSRSGGSDEQYF. CDR3 DNA: TGTGCCAGCAGCAGGAGCGGCGGGAGCGACGAGCAGTACTTC.

This clonotype has ten or more counts. The CDR3 spells CASSYQASTDTQYF. The CDR3 bases are TGTGCCAGCAGTTACCAGGCGAGCACAGATACGCAGTATTTT. This chain links TRBV6-5 with TRBJ2-3; D is unclear. V lost 2 bases to trimming and J lost 0 bases, with 6 bases between them. The CDR3 runs 14 residues. CDR1 and CDR2 from the germline V gene are MNHEY and SVGAGI.

This clonotype was seen many times. The V gene is TRBV18, the J gene TRBJ1-2; D ambiguous. Per the germline V gene, CDR1 is KGHSH and CDR2 is LQKENI. V lost 3 bases to trimming and J lost 3 bases, with 8 bases between them. The CDR3 extends over 13 amino acids. The CDR3 region has the DNA TGTGCCAGCTCACCCAGAAAGGACTATGGCTACACCTTC. Translated, it gives CASSPRKDYGYTF.

Ten or more counts support this clonotype. The V call is TRBV7-2, the J call TRBJ2-7; D is unresolved. The CDR3 consists of 12 residues. With 3 bases removed from V and 3 bases from J, the gap between germline ends came to 6 bases. In germline, CDR1 is SGHTA, CDR2 FQGNSA. The CDR3 sequence: CASSFLNYEQYF. The CDR3, as DNA: TGTGCCAGCAGCTTCCTCAACTACGAGCAGTACTTC.

This clonotype was counted at least ten times. This chain uses TRBV5-1 with TRBJ1-2; 7 positions agree with TRBD1. V shed 6 bases and J 4 bases; nucleotides not matched to a gene: 6. Germline assignment: CDR1 SGHRS and CDR2 YFSETQ. The CDR3 covers 13 residues. The CDR3 sequence is CASKMTGSYGYTF. The CDR3, as DNA: TGCGCCAGCAAAATGACAGGGAGCTATGGCTACACCTTC.

This clonotype was seen at least ten times. The chain couples TRBV24-1 to TRBJ2-1; tentative D call: TRBD2 (5 bases). Germline V CDR1 and CDR2: KGHDR, SFDVKD. The CDR3 contains 16 residues. Trimming pared 3 bases from V and 8 bases from J, leaving 19 bases between. CDR3 nucleotides: TGTGCCACCAGTGATCCCGGGGAAAGCCTGGGTGATGAGCAGTTCTTC. Encoded protein: CATSDPGESLGDEQFF.

The chain links TRBV20-1 to TRBJ2-5, with D uncertain. This CDR3 region has 11 residues. Germline loops: CDR1 DFQATT, CDR2 SNEGSKA (reference sequence). The germline V and J ends were trimmed by 5 bases and 5 bases, with 9 bases remaining between them. CDR3 region: CSAYSEETQYF. As DNA, the CDR3 is TGCAGTGCTTACAGTGAGGAGACCCAGTACTTC.

At least ten counts were recorded for this clonotype. CDR3 DNA sequence: TGCGCCAGCAGCTTGGCAGGCAACAATGAGCAGTTCTTC. Amino acids: CASSLAGNNEQFF. The rearrangement links TRBV5-1 to TRBJ2-1; D call uncertain. This CDR3 is 13 amino acids long. Germline-derived CDR1 and CDR2 are SGHRS and YFSETQ. V gave up 0 bases and J gave up 5 bases, with 6 bases separating them.

In its sample, this clonotype was seen many times. This chain joins TRBV2 and TRBJ2-1; D is undetermined. There are 11 residues in the CDR3. The V end lost 3 bases, the J end lost 14 bases, and 11 bases lay between the germline ends. Germline V gene lookup returns CDR1 SNHLY and CDR2 FYNNEI. The CDR3 region has the DNA TGTGCCAGCAGTGAGCCCCCCTGGAAGTTCTTC. The encoded protein is CASSEPPWKFF.

The V and J genes are TRBV4-2 and TRBJ1-1; D not resolved. This CDR3 has 16 residues. The V and J ends lost 0 bases and 0 bases respectively, with 11 bases between them. Germline CDR1 is LGHNA and CDR2 is YNFKEQ. The CDR3 coding sequence is TGTGCCAGCAGCCAAGAGGTCATCCCTCTGAACACTGAAGCTTTCTTT. Translated: CASSQEVIPLNTEAFF.

The chain carries TRBV10-1 and TRBJ2-3; D uncertain. Germline V lookup: CDR1 WNHNN, CDR2 SYGVQD (reference sequence). CDR3 length: 13 residues. The V gene lost 7 bases and the J gene lost 2 bases, with 10 bases spanning the gap. DNA of the CDR3: TGCGCCAGCACGGCCAGGATCACAGATACGCAGTATTTT. Translation: CASTARITDTQYF.

This clonotype was counted many times. The V and J genes are TRBV19 and TRBJ1-2; D possibly corresponds to TRBD1 (5 bases). Germline V lookup: CDR1 LNHDA, CDR2 SQIVND (reference sequence). This CDR3 spans 14 amino acids. The V and J ends lost 7 bases and 0 bases respectively, with 12 bases between them. The CDR3 DNA follows: TGTGCCAGTACCAGACAGCAAGCTAACTATGGCTACACCTTC. Translation: CASTRQQANYGYTF.

The rearrangement uses TRBV7-2 and TRBJ1-2; 9 bases map to TRBD1. J lost 4 bases, V lost 4 bases, and 7 bases had no gene match. CDR3 size: 15 residues. Germline CDR1 SGHTA, CDR2 FQGNSA. Here the CDR3 reads CASSSLGQGFYGYTF. The CDR3 bases are TGTGCCAGCAGCTCCCTGGGACAGGGATTCTATGGCTACACCTTC.

This clonotype has a count of ten or more. V and J are TRBV11-2 and TRBJ2-5, with 8 nucleotides matching TRBD1. The CDR3 sequence is 15 residues long. The trim removed 3 bases at V and 4 bases at J, leaving 7 bases unmatched. The germline CDR1 and CDR2 sequences are SGHAT and FQNNGV. CDR3: CASSFQGALGETQYF. The CDR3 nucleotides read TGTGCCAGCAGCTTCCAGGGGGCGCTTGGAGAGACCCAGTACTTC.

In its sample, this clonotype was seen many times. The chain carries TRBV9 and TRBJ2-1; 7 bases map to TRBD2. The germline V gene encodes CDR1 SGDLS and CDR2 YYNGEE. The CDR3 has 14 amino acids. Trimming at V came to 3 bases and at J to 6 bases, leaving 6 bases not matched to a gene. The chain's CDR3 is CASSAQLAVNEQFF. CDR3 nucleotide sequence: TGTGCCAGCAGCGCCCAGCTAGCGGTCAATGAGCAGTTCTTC.

Ten or more counts support this clonotype. The J gene is TRBJ2-3, the V gene TRBV5-1, with TRBD2 matching 7 bases. The CDR3 extends over 16 amino acids. With 1 base clipped from V and 2 bases from J, the junction kept 7 bases outside the gene matches. Germline CDR1 reads SGHRS; CDR2 reads YFSETQ. CDR3 DNA: TGCGCCAGCAGCTTGCGGGCGGGAGTCATCACAGATACGCAGTATTTT. Its translation: CASSLRAGVITDTQYF. The whole variable domain, filled in from reference TRBV5-1 and TRBJ2-3, reads KAGVTQTPRYLIKTRGQQVTLSCSPISGHRSVSWYQQTPGQGLQFLFEYFSETQRNKGNFPGRFSGRQFSNSRSEMNVSTLELGDSALYLCASSLRAGVITDTQYFGPGTRLTVL.

This clonotype was seen repeatedly, ten times or more. This rearrangement joins TRBV20-1 to TRBJ2-1; 9 nucleotides align to TRBD2. J lost 8 bases, V lost 4 bases, and 18 bases had no gene match. The CDR3 totals 17 residues. CDR1 and CDR2 (germline): DFQATT, SNEGSKA (reference sequence). In nucleotides, the CDR3 is TGCAGTGCTACACCGGGGGGGGTTAGCGGGAGCCCAGATGAGCAGTTCTTC. Translating gives CSATPGGVSGSPDEQFF.

This clonotype was counted ten times or more. The chain carries TRBV12-3 or TRBV12-4 and TRBJ1-5, with D perhaps matching TRBD1 (5 bases). CDR3 length: 13 residues. Trimming left V 3 bases short and J 7 bases short, with 10 bases between. The CDR3, as DNA: TGTGCCAGCAGTTTTTCAGAGGGGCAGCCCCAGCATTTT. It specifies CASSFSEGQPQHF.

The table lists this clonotype with many counts. The chain recombines TRBV4-3 with TRBJ1-5; 7 bases are shared with TRBD1. Germline CDR1 and CDR2: LGHNA and YSLEER. The CDR3 length is 14 residues. V dropped 3 bases and J dropped 5; count of bases not matched to a gene: 4. CDR3 in amino acids: CASSQDTGDQPQHF. In DNA, the CDR3 is TGCGCCAGCAGCCAGGATACAGGGGATCAGCCCCAGCATTTT.